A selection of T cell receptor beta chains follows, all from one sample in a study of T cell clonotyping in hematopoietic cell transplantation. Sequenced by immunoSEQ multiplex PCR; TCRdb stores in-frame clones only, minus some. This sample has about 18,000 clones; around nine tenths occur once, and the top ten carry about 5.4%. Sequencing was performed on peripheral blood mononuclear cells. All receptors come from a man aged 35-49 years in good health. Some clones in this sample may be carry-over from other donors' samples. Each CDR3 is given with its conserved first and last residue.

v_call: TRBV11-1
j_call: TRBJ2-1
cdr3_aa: CASSLSSGSANEQFF

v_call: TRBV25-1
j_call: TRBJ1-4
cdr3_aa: CASSEWVGATNEKLFF

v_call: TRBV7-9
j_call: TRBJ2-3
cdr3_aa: CASSLAAAANTDTQYF

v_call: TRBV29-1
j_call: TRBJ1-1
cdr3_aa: CSVEDNGSRARF

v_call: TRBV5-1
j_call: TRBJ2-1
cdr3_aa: CASSWGGSHNEQFF

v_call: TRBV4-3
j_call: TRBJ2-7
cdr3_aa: CASSQEWTTAYEQYF

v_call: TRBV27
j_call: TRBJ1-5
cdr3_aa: CASSLSSSNQPQHF

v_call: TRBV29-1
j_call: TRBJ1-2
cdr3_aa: CSVEGADYGYTF

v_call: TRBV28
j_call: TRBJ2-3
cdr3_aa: CASSWRQGTDTQYF

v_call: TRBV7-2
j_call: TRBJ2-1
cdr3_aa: CASSPTHASDEQFF

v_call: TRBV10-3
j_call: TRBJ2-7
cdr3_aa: CAISGLGQGSSYEQYF

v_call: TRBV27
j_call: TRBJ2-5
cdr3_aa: CASSLGNSPWTQYF

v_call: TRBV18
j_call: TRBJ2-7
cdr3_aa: CASSSGSYEQYF

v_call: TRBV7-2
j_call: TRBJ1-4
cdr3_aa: CASSYQHRATNEKLFF

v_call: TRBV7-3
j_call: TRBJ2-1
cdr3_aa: CASSDRGGEQFF

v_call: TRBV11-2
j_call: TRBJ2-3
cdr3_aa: CASSLDIDATDTQYF

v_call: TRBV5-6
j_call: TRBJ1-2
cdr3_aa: CASSLVSQGLGGYTF

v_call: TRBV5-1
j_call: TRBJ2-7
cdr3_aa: CASSPGTALSYEQYF

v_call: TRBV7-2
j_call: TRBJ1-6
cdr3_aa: CATKKGDHNSPLHF

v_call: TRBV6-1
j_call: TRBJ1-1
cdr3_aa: CASSALTGGIAEAFF

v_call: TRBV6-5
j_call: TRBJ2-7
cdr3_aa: CASSSGLSSYEQYF

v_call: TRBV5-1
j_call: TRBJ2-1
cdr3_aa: CASSLEVTYNEQFF